The rows below give T cell receptor beta chains drawn from one sample of a study of a mutant IDH1 vaccine in newly diagnosed glioma. Their target antigens are unknown. Clones were sequenced by immunoSEQ multiplex PCR, and TCRdb holds only the in-frame ones, with some missing. Here the sample spans about 56,000 clones, less than 90% being singletons. The sample here was PBMCs, taken from a glioma patient whose treatment included an IDH1 peptide vaccine. The receptors come from a man aged 40-55 years with glioma. Both conserved end residues are part of each CDR3. A D gene is named only where the DNA matches it firmly. A row's size may be missing; if present it is once, few, many or a size class.

D gene	V gene	J gene	clone size	CDR3 DNA	CDR3 protein
.	TRBV4-3	TRBJ1-5	.	TGCGCCAGCAGCCAGCTATGGGGGGTTCAGCCCCAGCATTTT	CASSQLWGVQPQHF
.	TRBV7-9	TRBJ1-1	once	TGTGCCAGCAGATCTCCTGGGGATGAAGCTTTCTTT	CASRSPGDEAFF
.	TRBV19	TRBJ2-2	.	TGTGCCAGTAGACCCAATCTAGGGGCCGGGGAGCTGTTTTTT	CASRPNLGAGELFF
TRBD1	TRBV9	TRBJ2-1	few	TGTGCCAGCAGCGTAGGCCAAGGGGGCCCTTCCTACAATGAGCAGTTCTTC	CASSVGQGGPSYNEQFF
TRBD1	TRBV5-6	TRBJ2-3	once	TGTGCCAGCGGACAGGAGACTCTCACAGATACGCAGTATTTT	CASGQETLTDTQYF
TRBD1	TRBV4-1	TRBJ1-3	.	TGCGCCAGCAGCCAGAACAGGGGGTCTGGAAACACCATATATTTT	CASSQNRGSGNTIYF
.	TRBV7-2	TRBJ1-1	.	TGTGCCAGCAACCCCGGGAGGGGGAACACTGAAGCTTTCTTT	CASNPGRGNTEAFF
TRBD1	TRBV14	TRBJ2-7	few	TGTGCCAGCAGCCAAGTTTCCAGGGGGTTATCCTACGAGCAGTACTTC	CASSQVSRGLSYEQYF
.	TRBV5-4	TRBJ2-5	.	TGTGCCAGCAGCCTCAGCCCGGAGTGGATTAACCAAGAGACCCAGTACTTC	CASSLSPEWINQETQYF
TRBD2	TRBV9	TRBJ2-5	.	TGTGCCAGCAGCGTAAGCGGGAGGGGTAGTGAGACCCAGTACTTC	CASSVSGRGSETQYF
TRBD2	TRBV4-2	TRBJ2-2	once	TGTGCCAGCAGCCAATCGGGACTAGCGGGAGACGTCGGGGGCGGGGAGCTGTTTTTT	CASSQSGLAGDVGGGELFF
.	TRBV7-8	TRBJ2-7	.	TGTGCCAGCAGCTTTGGGAGGGGGCAGGCGGGGGAGCAGTACTTC	CASSFGRGQAGEQYF
TRBD2	TRBV9	TRBJ2-2	.	TGTGCCAGCAGCCCTGGACTAGCGGGAGTGAACACCGGGGAGCTGTTTTTT	CASSPGLAGVNTGELFF
TRBD2	TRBV29-1	TRBJ2-7	.	TGCAGCGTTGAAACCCAGCGGGAGGATTCCTACGAGCAGTACTTC	CSVETQREDSYEQYF
.	TRBV4-1	TRBJ1-2	.	TGCGCCAGCAGCCAAGTGTTTAACTATGGCTACACCTTC	CASSQVFNYGYTF
.	TRBV6-5	TRBJ1-1	once	TGTGCCAGCAGTTACTCGGGCAGTTTGAACACTGAAGCTTTCTTT	CASSYSGSLNTEAFF
.	TRBV20-1	TRBJ2-1	once	TGCACCCCGGGATCCTACAATGAGCAGTTCTTC	CTPGSYNEQFF
.	TRBV4-1	TRBJ2-7	.	TGCGCCAGCAGCTTGACAGACGAGCAGTACTTC	CASSLTDEQYF
.	TRBV9	TRBJ2-3	.	TGTGCCAGCAGCGTCTCCGCGCAGGGGTACCCAGATACGCAGTATTTT	CASSVSAQGYPDTQYF
.	TRBV25-1	TRBJ2-7	.	TGTGCCAGCAGTGATCCCCGGGGACGGTTCGAGCAGTACTTC	CASSDPRGRFEQYF
.	TRBV5-4	TRBJ1-2	.	TGTGCCAGCAGCTTGACGGTTGAGGGGCATGGCTACACCTTC	CASSLTVEGHGYTF
TRBD1	TRBV7-2	TRBJ1-2	.	TGTGCCAGCAGCCTAGCGACAGGGGAGGGCTATGGCTACACCTTC	CASSLATGEGYGYTF
.	TRBV7-7	TRBJ2-5	.	TGTGCTAGCAGCTTATCGTGGGAACAAGAGACCCAGTACTTC	CASSLSWEQETQYF
.	TRBV5-1	TRBJ1-2	.	TGCGCCAGCAGCTTGGGGCACAATACAGGGATAGCTAACTATGGCTACACCTTC	CASSLGHNTGIANYGYTF
TRBD1	TRBV5-6	TRBJ2-7	.	TGTGCCAGCAGCCCTCCGAGGACAGGCGGCGAGCAGTACTTC	CASSPPRTGGEQYF
TRBD1	TRBV5-1	TRBJ2-2	.	TGCGCCAGCAGCTTGTCGACAGGGGGCACCGGGGAGCTGTTTTTT	CASSLSTGGTGELFF
TRBD2	TRBV14	TRBJ2-3	.	TGTGCCAGCAGCCAAGAACTAGCGGGAGGAGTCACAGATACGCAGTATTTT	CASSQELAGGVTDTQYF